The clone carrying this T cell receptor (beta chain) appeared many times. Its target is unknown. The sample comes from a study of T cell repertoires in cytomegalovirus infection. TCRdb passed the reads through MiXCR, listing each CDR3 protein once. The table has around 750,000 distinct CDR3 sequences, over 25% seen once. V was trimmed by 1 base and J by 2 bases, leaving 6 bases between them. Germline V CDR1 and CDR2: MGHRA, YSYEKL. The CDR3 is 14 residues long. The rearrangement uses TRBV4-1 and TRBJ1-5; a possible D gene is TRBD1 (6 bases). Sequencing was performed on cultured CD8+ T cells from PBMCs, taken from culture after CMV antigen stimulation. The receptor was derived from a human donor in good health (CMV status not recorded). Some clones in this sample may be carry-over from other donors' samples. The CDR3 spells CASSQGQGNQPQHF. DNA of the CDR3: TGCGCCAGCAGCCAAGGACAGGGCAATCAGCCCCAGCATTTT.